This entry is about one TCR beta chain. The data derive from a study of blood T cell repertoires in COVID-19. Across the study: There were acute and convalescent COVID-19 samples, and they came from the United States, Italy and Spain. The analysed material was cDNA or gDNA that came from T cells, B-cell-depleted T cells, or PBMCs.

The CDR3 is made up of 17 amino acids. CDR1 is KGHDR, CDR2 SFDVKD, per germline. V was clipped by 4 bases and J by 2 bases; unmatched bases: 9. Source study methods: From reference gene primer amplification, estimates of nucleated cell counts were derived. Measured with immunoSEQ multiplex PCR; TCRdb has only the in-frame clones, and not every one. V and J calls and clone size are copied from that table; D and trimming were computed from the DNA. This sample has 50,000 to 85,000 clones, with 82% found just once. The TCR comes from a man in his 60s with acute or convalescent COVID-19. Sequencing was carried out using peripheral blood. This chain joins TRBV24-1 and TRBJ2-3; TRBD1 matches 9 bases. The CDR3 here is CATSEGDGQGLTDTQYF. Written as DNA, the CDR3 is TGTGCCACCAGTGAGGGCGACGGACAGGGGCTCACAGATACGCAGTATTTT.